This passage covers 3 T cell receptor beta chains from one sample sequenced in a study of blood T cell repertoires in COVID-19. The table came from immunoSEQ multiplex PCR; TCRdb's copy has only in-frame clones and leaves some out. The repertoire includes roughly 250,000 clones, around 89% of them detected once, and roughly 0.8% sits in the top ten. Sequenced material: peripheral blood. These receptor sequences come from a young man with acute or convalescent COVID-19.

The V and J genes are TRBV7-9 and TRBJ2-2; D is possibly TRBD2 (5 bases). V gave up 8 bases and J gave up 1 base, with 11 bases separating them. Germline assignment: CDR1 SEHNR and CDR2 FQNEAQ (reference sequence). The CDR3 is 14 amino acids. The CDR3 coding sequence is TGTGCCAGCGGAGCGGAGTGGAACACCGGGGAGCTGTTTTTT. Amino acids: CASGAEWNTGELFF.

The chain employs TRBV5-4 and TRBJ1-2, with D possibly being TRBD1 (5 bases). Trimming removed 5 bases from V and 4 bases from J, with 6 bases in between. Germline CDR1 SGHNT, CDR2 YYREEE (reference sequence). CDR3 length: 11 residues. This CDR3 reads CASRGLYGYTF. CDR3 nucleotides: TGTGCCAGCAGGGGACTCTATGGCTACACCTTC. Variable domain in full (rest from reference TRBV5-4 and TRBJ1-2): ETGVTQSPTHLIKTRGQQVTLRCSSQSGHNTVSWYQQALGQGPQFIFQYYREEENGRGNFPPRFSGLQFPNYSSELNVNALELDDSALYLCASRGLYGYTFGSGTRLTVV.

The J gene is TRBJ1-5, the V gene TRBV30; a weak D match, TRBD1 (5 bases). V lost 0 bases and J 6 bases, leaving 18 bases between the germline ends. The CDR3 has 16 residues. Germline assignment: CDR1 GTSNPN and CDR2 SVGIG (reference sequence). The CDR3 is CAWSVTGTLRIQPQHF. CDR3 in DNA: TGTGCCTGGAGTGTTACCGGGACTCTTAGAATTCAGCCCCAGCATTTT. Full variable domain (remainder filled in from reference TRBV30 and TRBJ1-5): SQTIHQWPATLVQPVGSPLSLECTVEGTSNPNLYWYRQAAGRGLQLLFYSVGIGQISSEVPQNLSASRPQDRQFILSSKKLLLSDSGFYLCAWSVTGTLRIQPQHFGDGTRLSIL.